The TCR beta chain under discussion was sequenced for a study of cytomegalovirus exposure and HLA in healthy donors. The overall study: From donors who were HLA-typed, an early data release held approximately 91 million unique TCRs. Study-wide results and caveats: CMV antigen specificity was confirmed in vitro for a few CMV-associated chains. Across all donors, roughly uniform sequencing depth was an assumption of the presence/absence analyses. Cytomegalovirus association was assigned to about 150 TCR beta chains.

Trimming took off 5 bases at V and 2 bases at J, with 12 bases between the two ends. Per germline, CDR1 MNHNY and CDR2 SVGAGI (reference sequence). This CDR3 is built from 14 residues. With 60 Vbeta and 13 Jbeta primers, the PCR was carried out. Here immunoSEQ multiplex PCR was the method, and the copy in TCRdb shows in-frame clones only, minus some. The sample records about 92,000 clones, roughly 71% being singletons. In the case of this clone: No antigen is known for it.

This TCR came from a woman under 30 in good health and CMV-seropositive. The chain recombines TRBV6-6 with TRBJ1-1; D is perhaps TRBD1 (6 bases). Sequencing input: PBMCs. The CDR3 bases are TGTGCCAGCAGTCGGACAGATGGTAACACTGAAGCTTTCTTT. Its translation: CASSRTDGNTEAFF.